This is a list of T cell receptor beta chains from one sample in a study of cytomegalovirus exposure and HLA in healthy donors. TCRdb keeps only in-frame clones here, not all; method: immunoSEQ multiplex PCR. The table shows around 300,000 clones, with about 66% occurring only once. The sample consisted of PBMCs. The receptors shown here come from a female donor in good health and CMV-seronegative. Each CDR3 is given with its conserved first and last residue. The order of the fields is J gene, CDR3 length, D gene, clone size, V gene, CDR3 protein. D genes are given only for firm matches. The size of a clone is reported for some rows only, either as once, few or many, or as a class for expanded clones.

TRBJ1-3	18	-	-	TRBV30	CACSPRVFRVNSGNTIYF
TRBJ2-3	17	-	-	TRBV5-1	CASLPGAGVYSTDTQYF
TRBJ2-5	18	-	-	TRBV11-3	CASIFSSSTQGRQETQYF
TRBJ2-7	13	TRBD1	-	TRBV7-2	CASSSGTGYEQYF
TRBJ2-3	17	-	-	TRBV28	CASSLRGRTTYTDTQYF
TRBJ2-7	16	TRBD1	-	TRBV19	CASSIAGDRKDNEQYF
TRBJ1-2	12	-	-	TRBV19	CASSSSRYGYTF
TRBJ2-2	16	-	once	TRBV27	CASSFSRTVIAGELFF
TRBJ1-1	12	-	few	TRBV11-1	CASTGMNTEAFF
TRBJ2-7	14	-	-	TRBV28	CASRATGTYYEQYF
TRBJ2-5	15	-	few	TRBV7-3	CASSLQGTYQETQYF
TRBJ2-7	12	-	-	TRBV30	CAWSVGGREQYF
TRBJ1-1	14	-	-	TRBV6-1	CASSEGLGETEAFF
TRBJ1-3	14	TRBD1	few	TRBV6-6	CASSPPTGANTIYF
TRBJ2-7	15	TRBD2	-	TRBV2	CASKFGTSGSYEQYF
TRBJ2-1	15	-	-	TRBV9	CASSVADVPYNEQFF
TRBJ1-5	15	-	-	TRBV9	CASSVGTVTDQPQHF
TRBJ2-1	16	TRBD1	-	TRBV6-1	CASSEASTGGYNEQFF
TRBJ2-5	15	-	-	TRBV2	CAIWRRANSQETQYF
TRBJ1-1	14	-	-	TRBV7-3	CASSVGGQNTEAFF
TRBJ2-1	13	-	few	TRBV12-5	CASVMEGNNEQFF
TRBJ2-7	14	TRBD2	-	TRBV6-1	CASTGLARLYEQYF
TRBJ2-5	12	TRBD2	-	TRBV27	CASLGREATQYF
TRBJ1-2	17	-	-	TRBV6-4	CASSDSGEGMGLHGYTF
TRBJ1-3	16	-	-	TRBV7-8	CASSIRGAFTGNTIYF
TRBJ2-6	15	TRBD1	once	TRBV6-5	CASSNRGSGANVLTF
TRBJ2-1	15	TRBD1	-	TRBV19	CAARPGQGAWDEQFF
TRBJ2-1	13	-	once	TRBV7-6	CASSPNPRHEQFF
TRBJ2-2	17	TRBD1	-	TRBV5-4	CASSPGQAVTDTGELFF
TRBJ2-7	14	-	-	TRBV5-1	CASSPGDSLGEQYF
TRBJ1-5	14	-	-	TRBV7-2	CASSAGILNQPQHF
TRBJ2-7	14	TRBD2	-	TRBV2	CATRTSFMTYEQYF
TRBJ1-2	15	TRBD1	-	TRBV4-2	CASSQTDRSVYGYTF
TRBJ2-5	16	TRBD2	-	TRBV5-6	CASSPGAGGIQETQYF
TRBJ1-1	15	-	-	TRBV5-8	CASTGSLYPNTEAFF
TRBJ2-7	14	TRBD2	-	TRBV6-5	CASSYTGREYEQYF
TRBJ2-1	17	TRBD2	few	TRBV28	CASSLMLAGGELNEQFF
TRBJ1-1	14	-	-	TRBV9	CASSAWVRGTEAFF
TRBJ2-7	13	-	once	TRBV14	CASSQTGSGEQYF
TRBJ2-7	14	-	once	TRBV28	CASSLQGGNDEQYF
TRBJ2-5	14	TRBD2	-	TRBV5-5	CASSRGWGGETQYF
TRBJ2-3	16	TRBD2	-	TRBV18	CASSPGLAGVPDTQYF
TRBJ2-7	12	-	-	TRBV27	CASSSRSNEQYF
TRBJ2-1	16	TRBD2	-	TRBV9	CASSSPLAESYNEQFF
TRBJ2-7	14	-	-	TRBV19	CASATGTSNREQYF
TRBJ2-7	15	-	-	TRBV25-1	CASRARDSVRNEQYF
TRBJ2-5	11	-	-	TRBV2	CASRAEETQYF
TRBJ1-1	16	TRBD1	-	TRBV4-1	CASSQGSGGMNTEAFF
TRBJ1-6	15	-	-	TRBV27	CASRLAGDGGSPLHF
TRBJ2-5	15	TRBD1	few	TRBV29-1	CSVPGTVGYGETQYF
TRBJ1-2	13	-	-	TRBV7-9	CASSVGALYGYTF
TRBJ2-7	13	-	-	TRBV5-6	CASSLTTGYEQYF
TRBJ1-4	15	-	few	TRBV5-1	CASSSGGKTNEKLFF